One and the same sample provided the 9 T cell receptor beta chains below, sequenced in a study of spatial heterogeneity in lung cancer. One entry per CDR3 protein results from TCRdb running MiXCR on the 5' RACE reads. In the table there are around 23,000 distinct CDR3 sequences, about 4.6% of which are singletons. As to time point: sample taken at primary tumor resection. Tumor, nontumor lung or frozen PBMC supplied whole RNA, sequenced without sorting. Here the sequenced sample was PBMCs, taken at surgery. The receptor set was obtained from a male donor with early-stage non-small cell lung cancer.

The chain combines TRBV28 with TRBJ2-7, with a possible D match to TRBD1 (5 bases). Trimming shortened V by 5 bases and J by 9 bases, and 11 bases separated the two germline ends. Per germline, CDR1 MDHEN and CDR2 SYDVKM. CDR3 length: 11 amino acids. The CDR3 here is CASSRVQAQYF. The CDR3 nucleotides are TGTGCCAGCAGTAGAGTACAGGCGCAGTACTTC.

Ten or more counts support this clonotype. The chain is built from TRBV7-8 and TRBJ2-2, with D hard to call. V was cut by 7 bases and J by 6 bases, with 6 bases left in between. The CDR3 is made up of 11 amino acids. Germline V gene sequence: CDR1 SGHVS, CDR2 FQNEAQ. In nucleotides, the CDR3 is TGTGCCAGCACCTACCCCGGGGAGCTGTTTTTT. This encodes CASTYPGELFF.

Ten or more counts support this clonotype. The chain carries TRBV9 and TRBJ2-1; perhaps TRBD2 as D (5 bases). Per the germline V gene, CDR1 is SGDLS and CDR2 is YYNGEE. The CDR3 contains 14 residues. V was trimmed by 3 bases and J by 1 base, leaving 8 bases between them. CDR3 in amino acids: CASSESGSYNEQFF. In nucleotides, the CDR3 is TGTGCCAGCAGCGAAAGCGGATCCTACAATGAGCAGTTCTTC.

Many counts were recorded for this clonotype. The V gene is TRBV20-1, the J gene TRBJ1-4; 9 bases align to TRBD1. Losses at the gene ends were 3 bases for V and 8 bases for J; bases not matched to a gene: 4. The germline CDR1 and CDR2 sequences are DFQATT and SNEGSKA (reference sequence). The CDR3 loop spans 13 amino acids. The CDR3 nucleotides read TGCAGTGCTAGCGGGACAGGGAACGAAAAACTGTTTTTT. This sequence encodes CSASGTGNEKLFF.

This clonotype occurred a few times. The chain is built from TRBV5-4 and TRBJ2-3, with D perhaps matching TRBD2 (6 bases). The germline gives CDR1 SGHNT, CDR2 YYREEE (reference sequence). CDR3 length: 14 residues. Trimming cost V 3 bases and J 1 base, with 9 bases left between them. The CDR3 coding sequence is TGTGCCAGCAGCTCTGGACTACGCACAGATACGCAGTATTTT. Residues: CASSSGLRTDTQYF.

There are a few counts of this clonotype. The chain couples TRBV7-9 to TRBJ2-7; 7 bases are shared with TRBD1. Trimming removed 1 base from V and 3 bases from J; junction bases left unmatched: 3. CDR1 and CDR2 from the germline V gene are SEHNR and FQNEAQ (reference sequence). This CDR3 spans 14 amino acids. The CDR3 loop is CASSLVQGNYEQYF. The CDR3 region has the DNA TGTGCCAGCAGCTTAGTACAGGGGAACTACGAGCAGTACTTC.

This clonotype occurred many times. The chain carries TRBV5-1 and TRBJ1-3; no definite D call. Trimming shortened V by 3 bases and J by 0 bases, and 13 bases separated the two germline ends. The CDR3 length is 16 residues. Germline CDR1 SGHRS, CDR2 YFSETQ. CDR3: CASSSDPPSSGNTIYF. CDR3 coding DNA: TGCGCCAGCAGCTCAGACCCACCCAGCTCTGGAAACACCATATATTTT. The full variable domain, rest sourced from reference TRBV5-1 and TRBJ1-3, is KAGVTQTPRYLIKTRGQQVTLSCSPISGHRSVSWYQQTPGQGLQFLFEYFSETQRNKGNFPGRFSGRQFSNSRSEMNVSTLELGDSALYLCASSSDPPSSGNTIYFGEGSWLTVV.

This clonotype was seen repeatedly, ten times or more. The J gene is TRBJ2-5, the V gene TRBV6-5; TRBD1 aligns across 7 bases. V gave up 4 bases and J gave up 7 bases; unmatched junction bases: 6. This CDR3 spans 13 amino acids. Germline V CDR1 and CDR2: MNHEY, SVGAGI. The CDR3 reads CASSSGQRGTQYF. The DNA for the CDR3 is TGTGCCAGCAGTTCGGGACAGAGGGGGACCCAGTACTTC.

Worth noting for this clonotype: Its ends do not fully match the called genes, so a read error is possible. V usage is TRBV5-1 and J usage is TRBJ2-7; D remains unclear. CDR3 length: 13 residues. The V gene's germline CDR1 is SGHRS and CDR2 YFSETQ. The CDR3, as DNA: TGCGCCGGCAGCGAGCAACCTCTCTACGAGCAGTACTTC. Protein product: CAGSEQPLYEQYF.